The 10 T cell receptor beta chains reported below all come from one sample, sequenced in a study of vaccination and CD4 T cells after COVID-19. An Oncomine TCR Beta short-read assay was used to sequence the DNA from cultured CD4+ T cells. TCRdb processed the PCR reads anew with MiXCR; each CDR3 protein has one entry. The profile shows about 23,000 distinct CDR3 sequences, around 42% of them singletons. Documented treatment: roughly 11-day PBMC culture with coronavirus spike peptide pools or control peptides (ViraFEST assay). These TCRs are of unknown antigen specificity. The specimen was CD4+ T cells from blood, cultured in vitro, collected before SARS-CoV-2 vaccination. The receptors originated from a human donor who received a COVID-19 vaccine.

This clonotype has only a few counts. This chain joins TRBV12-3 or TRBV12-4 and TRBJ2-5; perhaps TRBD2 as D (5 bases). Trimming stripped 4 bases from V and 5 bases from J, with 14 bases between. This CDR3 is built from 14 residues. DNA for the CDR3: TGTGCCAGCAGTTGGGCAACACTAGAGGAGACCCAGTACTTC. Its protein product is CASSWATLEETQYF.

The chain uses TRBV12-3 or TRBV12-4 and TRBJ1-5; D is uncertain. This CDR3 contains 13 residues. The V gene lost 2 bases and the J gene lost 7 bases, with 9 bases spanning the gap. CDR3 DNA sequence: TGTGCCAGCAGTTTAAACCCCGGCCAGCCCCAGCATTTT. Protein sequence: CASSLNPGQPQHF.

The V call is TRBV6-1, the J call TRBJ1-1; 8 positions match TRBD1. The V segment lost 5 bases and the J segment 5 bases; nucleotides outside the gene matches: 7. This CDR3 contains 14 residues. The germline CDR1 and CDR2 sequences are MNHNS and SASEGT. CDR3: CASSTNTGGTEAFF. As DNA, the CDR3 is TGTGCCAGCAGTACCAATACAGGGGGTACTGAAGCTTTCTTT.

This clonotype was recorded only once. The genes are TRBV30 and TRBJ2-7, with 8 nucleotides matching TRBD2. The CDR3 is 13 residues long. V dropped 3 bases and J dropped 6; count of bases not matched to a gene: 7. Per the germline V gene, CDR1 is GTSNPN and CDR2 is SVGIG (reference sequence). CDR3 sequence: CAWRGGLASEQYF. The CDR3 nucleotides read TGTGCCTGGAGGGGAGGACTAGCCTCCGAGCAGTACTTC.

V is TRBV6-5 and J is TRBJ1-2; D perhaps matches TRBD1 (5 bases). Germline CDR1 and CDR2: MNHEY and SVGAGI. This CDR3 has 17 amino acids. Trimming stripped 0 bases from V and 5 bases from J, with 19 bases between. The CDR3 nucleotides are TGTGCCAGCAGTTACTCGGGGTGGGGGGGGGAAGCGTATGGCTACACCTTC. Its translation: CASSYSGWGGEAYGYTF.

The CDR3 DNA is TGTGCCAGTAGTACCGCAGACAGGGGACGGGATCAGCCCCAGCATTTT. It is translated as CASSTADRGRDQPQHF. V usage is TRBV19 and J usage is TRBJ1-5; TRBD1 agrees at 8 bases. Germline CDR1 LNHDA, CDR2 SQIVND (reference sequence). The CDR3 has 16 residues. V shed 4 bases, J shed 5 bases, and the junction held 10 bases outside the gene matches. The full variable domain, its missing parts supplied by reference TRBV19 and TRBJ1-5, is DGGITQSPKYLFRKEGQNVTLSCEQNLNHDAMYWYRQDPGQGLRLIYYSQIVNDFQKGDIAEGYSVSREKKESFPLTVTSAQKNPTAFYLCASSTADRGRDQPQHFGDGTRLSIL.

The chain joins TRBV6-1 to TRBJ1-3, with TRBD1 as a possible D gene (6 bases). V was cut by 8 bases and J by 2 bases, with 10 bases left in between. Germline CDR1 and CDR2: MNHNS and SASEGT. This CDR3 contains 13 residues. CDR3 sequence reads: CASSRGPGNTIYF. The CDR3 bases are TGTGCCAGCTCCAGGGGTCCTGGAAACACCATATATTTT.

This clonotype was observed a few times. CDR3 coding DNA: TGTGCCAGCAGCGGGGGACACACAGATACGCAGTATTTT. Translated, it gives CASSGGHTDTQYF. V is TRBV6-1 and J is TRBJ2-3; D is possibly TRBD1 or TRBD2 (6 bases each). Germline CDR1 and CDR2: MNHNS and SASEGT. V dropped 6 bases and J dropped 2 bases, with 9 bases sitting between them. This CDR3 contains 13 residues.

V gene TRBV10-1 combines with J gene TRBJ1-5; a possible D gene is TRBD1 (6 bases). The V end was cut by 6 bases, the J end by 6 bases, with 21 bases between. This CDR3 has 16 residues. Germline CDR1 is WNHNN and CDR2 is SYGVQD (reference sequence). In DNA form, the CDR3 reads TGCGCCAGCAGGGACTGGAGGGGGGGGGTCTGTCAGCCCCAGCATTTT. This sequence encodes CASRDWRGGVCQPQHF.

The V gene is TRBV6-5, the J gene TRBJ1-6, with 7 bases aligning to TRBD1. There are 18 residues in the CDR3. With 5 bases clipped from V and 0 bases from J, the junction kept 10 bases outside the gene matches. Germline assignment: CDR1 MNHEY and CDR2 SVGAGI. Here the CDR3 DNA reads TGTGCCAGCAGTAAATCGACAGGGAAGAGCTCCTATAATTCACCCCTCCACTTT. The encoded protein is CASSKSTGKSSYNSPLHF.